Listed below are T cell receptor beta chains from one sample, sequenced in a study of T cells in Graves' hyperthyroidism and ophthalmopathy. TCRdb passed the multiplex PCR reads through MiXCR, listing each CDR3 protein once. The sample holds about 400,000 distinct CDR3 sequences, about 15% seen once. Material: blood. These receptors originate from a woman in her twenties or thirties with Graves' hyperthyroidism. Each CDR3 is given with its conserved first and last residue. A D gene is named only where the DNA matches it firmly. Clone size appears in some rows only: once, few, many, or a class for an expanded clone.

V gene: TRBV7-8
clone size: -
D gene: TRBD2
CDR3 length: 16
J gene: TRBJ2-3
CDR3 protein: CASSLGVAGVTDTQYF
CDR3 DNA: TGTGCCAGCAGCTTAGGTGTTGCGGGAGTGACAGATACGCAGTATTTT

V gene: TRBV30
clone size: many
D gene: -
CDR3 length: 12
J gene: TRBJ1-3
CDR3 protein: CAWSPTGNTIYF
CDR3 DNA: TGTGCCTGGAGTCCCACTGGAAACACCATATATTTT

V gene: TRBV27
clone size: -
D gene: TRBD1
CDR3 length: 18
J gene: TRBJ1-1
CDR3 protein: CASSLSGYEGARNTEAFF
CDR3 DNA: TGTGCCAGCAGTTTATCCGGTTATGAGGGGGCAAGGAACACTGAAGCTTTCTTT

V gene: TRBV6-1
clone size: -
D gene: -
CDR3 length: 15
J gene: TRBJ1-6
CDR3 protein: CASATAGAGNSPLHF
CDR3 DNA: TGTGCCAGCGCAACAGCTGGAGCGGGGAATTCACCCCTCCACTTT

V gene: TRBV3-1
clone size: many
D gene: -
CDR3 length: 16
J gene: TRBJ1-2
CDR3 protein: CASSQDATPWVHGYTF
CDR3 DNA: TGTGCCAGCAGCCAAGATGCAACCCCGTGGGTTCATGGCTACACCTTC

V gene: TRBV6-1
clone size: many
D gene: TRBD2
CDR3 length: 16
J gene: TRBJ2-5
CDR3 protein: CASSYRQRERRETQYF
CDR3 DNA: TGTGCCAGCAGTTATAGGCAGCGGGAGAGGCGAGAGACCCAGTACTTC

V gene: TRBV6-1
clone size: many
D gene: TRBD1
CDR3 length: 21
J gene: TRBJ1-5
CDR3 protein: CASSEGDGRGQGRRSNQPQHF
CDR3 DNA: TGTGCCAGCAGTGAAGGCGACGGTCGTGGACAGGGGAGACGTAGCAATCAGCCCCAGCATTTT

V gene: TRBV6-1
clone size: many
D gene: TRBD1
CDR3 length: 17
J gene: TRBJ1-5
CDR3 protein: CASSGTGGALGNQPQHF
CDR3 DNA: TGTGCCAGCAGTGGGACAGGGGGCGCATTGGGCAATCAGCCCCAGCATTTT

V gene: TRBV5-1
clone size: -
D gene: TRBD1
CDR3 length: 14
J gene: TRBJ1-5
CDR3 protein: CASSPRQGGQPQHF
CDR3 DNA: TGCGCCAGCAGCCCCCGACAGGGAGGTCAGCCCCAGCATTTT

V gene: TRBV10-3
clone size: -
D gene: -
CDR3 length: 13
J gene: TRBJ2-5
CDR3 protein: CAISPTRKETQYF
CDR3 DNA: TGTGCCATCAGTCCGACTAGGAAAGAGACCCAGTACTTC

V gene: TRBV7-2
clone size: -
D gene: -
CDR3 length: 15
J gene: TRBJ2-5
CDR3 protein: CAGSFYGGYQETQYF
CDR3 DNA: TGTGCCGGCAGCTTCTACGGGGGCTACCAAGAGACCCAGTACTTC

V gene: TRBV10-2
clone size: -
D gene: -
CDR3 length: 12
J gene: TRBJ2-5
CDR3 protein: CASSGPQETQYF
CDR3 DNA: TGCGCCAGCAGTGGTCCCCAAGAGACCCAGTACTTC

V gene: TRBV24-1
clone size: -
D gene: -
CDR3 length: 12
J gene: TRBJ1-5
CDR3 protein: CATGAGNQPQHF
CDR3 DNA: TGTGCCACCGGGGCGGGCAATCAGCCCCAGCATTTT

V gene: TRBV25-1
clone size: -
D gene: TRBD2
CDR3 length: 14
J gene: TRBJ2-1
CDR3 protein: CASGASGSSDEQFF
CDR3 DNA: TGTGCCAGCGGGGCTAGCGGGAGTAGTGATGAGCAGTTCTTC

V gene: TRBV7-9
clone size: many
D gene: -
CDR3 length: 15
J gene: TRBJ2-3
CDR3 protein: CASSFWDRSTDTQYF
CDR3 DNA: TGTGCCAGCAGCTTTTGGGACCGAAGCACAGATACGCAGTATTTT

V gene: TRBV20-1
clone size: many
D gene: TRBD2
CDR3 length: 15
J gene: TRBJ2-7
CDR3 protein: CSAPVPGLGAYEQYF
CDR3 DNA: TGCAGTGCCCCCGTACCGGGACTAGGAGCCTACGAGCAGTACTTC

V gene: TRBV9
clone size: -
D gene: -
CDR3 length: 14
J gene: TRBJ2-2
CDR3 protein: CASSVDLSAGELFF
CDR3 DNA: TGTGCCAGCAGCGTAGATCTGAGCGCCGGGGAGCTGTTTTTT

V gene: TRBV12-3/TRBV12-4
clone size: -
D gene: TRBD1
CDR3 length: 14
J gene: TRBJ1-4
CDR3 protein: CASRADRDEEKLFF
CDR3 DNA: TGTGCCAGCAGAGCGGACAGGGATGAAGAAAAACTGTTTTTT

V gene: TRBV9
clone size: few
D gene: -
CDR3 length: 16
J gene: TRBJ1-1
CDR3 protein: CASSSNPREMNTEAFF
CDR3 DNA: TGTGCCAGCAGCTCAAACCCCAGGGAGATGAACACTGAAGCTTTCTTT

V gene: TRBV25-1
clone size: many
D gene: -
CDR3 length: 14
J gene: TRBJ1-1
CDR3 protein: CASSDRTANTEAFF
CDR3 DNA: TGTGCCAGCAGTGATAGAACAGCAAACACTGAAGCTTTCTTT

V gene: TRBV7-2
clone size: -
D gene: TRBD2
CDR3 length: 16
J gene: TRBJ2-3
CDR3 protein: CASRKGTSGSTDTQYF
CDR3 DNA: TGTGCCAGCAGGAAGGGGACTAGCGGGAGCACAGATACGCAGTATTTT

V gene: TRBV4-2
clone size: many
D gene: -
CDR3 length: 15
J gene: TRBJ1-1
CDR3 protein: CASSQAGTMNTEAFF
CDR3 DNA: TGTGCCAGCAGCCAAGCCGGGACAATGAACACTGAAGCTTTCTTT

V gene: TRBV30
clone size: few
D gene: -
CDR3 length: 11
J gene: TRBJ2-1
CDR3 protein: CARTAGNEQFF
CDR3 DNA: TGTGCCCGGACAGCAGGCAATGAGCAGTTCTTC

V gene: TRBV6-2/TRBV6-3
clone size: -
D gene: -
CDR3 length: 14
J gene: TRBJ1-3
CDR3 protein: CASRRELSGNTIYF
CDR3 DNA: TGTGCCAGCAGACGGGAACTCTCTGGAAACACCATATATTTT

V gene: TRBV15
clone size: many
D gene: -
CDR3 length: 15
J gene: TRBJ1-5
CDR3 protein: CATSKQGYSNQPQHF
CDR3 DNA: TGTGCCACCAGCAAGCAGGGATATAGCAATCAGCCCCAGCATTTT

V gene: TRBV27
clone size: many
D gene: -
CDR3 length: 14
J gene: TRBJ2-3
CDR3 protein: CASSLIVGGHTQYF
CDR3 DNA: TGTGCCAGCAGTTTGATCGTGGGAGGCCATACGCAGTATTTT

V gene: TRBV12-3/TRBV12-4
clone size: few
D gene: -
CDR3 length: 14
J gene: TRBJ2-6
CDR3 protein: CASTKSSGANVLTF
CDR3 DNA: TGTGCCAGCACCAAGAGCTCTGGGGCCAACGTCCTGACTTTC

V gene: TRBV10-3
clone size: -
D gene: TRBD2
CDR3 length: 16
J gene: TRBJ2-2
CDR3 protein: CAIGLREGRRTGELFF
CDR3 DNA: TGTGCCATCGGGCTCCGGGAGGGCCGTCGCACCGGGGAGCTGTTTTTT

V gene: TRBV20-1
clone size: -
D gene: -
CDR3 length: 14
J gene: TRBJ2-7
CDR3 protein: CSARGGIISYEQYF
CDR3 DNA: TGCAGTGCTAGAGGGGGCATTATCTCCTACGAGCAGTACTTC

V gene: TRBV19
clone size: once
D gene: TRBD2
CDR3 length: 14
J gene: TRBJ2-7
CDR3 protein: CASSIRGTSSEQYF
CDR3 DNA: TGTGCCAGTAGTATAAGGGGGACTAGCAGCGAGCAGTACTTC

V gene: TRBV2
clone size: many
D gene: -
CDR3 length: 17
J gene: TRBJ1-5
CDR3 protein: CASSEVIDSLRLQPQHF
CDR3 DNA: TGTGCCAGCAGTGAAGTTATAGACAGTCTTCGTTTGCAGCCCCAGCATTTT

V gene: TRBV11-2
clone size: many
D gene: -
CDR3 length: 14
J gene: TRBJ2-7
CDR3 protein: CASSLGPNPYEQYF
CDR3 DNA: TGTGCCAGCAGCTTAGGCCCCAACCCCTACGAGCAGTACTTC

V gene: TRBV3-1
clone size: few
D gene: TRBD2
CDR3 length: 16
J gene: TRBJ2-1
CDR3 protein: CASSLLRESSYNEQFF
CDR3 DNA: TGTGCCAGCAGCCTTTTGCGGGAGAGTTCCTACAATGAGCAGTTCTTC

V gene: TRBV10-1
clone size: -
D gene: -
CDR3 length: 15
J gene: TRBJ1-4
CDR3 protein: CASSRDTATNEKLFF
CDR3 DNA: TGCGCCAGCTCCCGGGACACCGCAACTAATGAAAAACTGTTTTTT

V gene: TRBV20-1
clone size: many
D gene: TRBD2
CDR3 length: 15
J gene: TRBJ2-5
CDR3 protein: CSARDRGGRRETQYF
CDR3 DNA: TGCAGTGCTAGAGATCGGGGCGGGAGAAGAGAGACCCAGTACTTC

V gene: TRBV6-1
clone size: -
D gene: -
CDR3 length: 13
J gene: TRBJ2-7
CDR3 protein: CASTRGGQYEQYF
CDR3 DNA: TGTGCCAGCACCCGAGGCGGCCAATACGAGCAGTACTTC

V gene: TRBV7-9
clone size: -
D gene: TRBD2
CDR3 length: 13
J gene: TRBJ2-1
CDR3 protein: CASSLAAGGGQFF
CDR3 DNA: TGTGCCAGCAGCTTAGCCGCGGGAGGGGGGCAGTTCTTC